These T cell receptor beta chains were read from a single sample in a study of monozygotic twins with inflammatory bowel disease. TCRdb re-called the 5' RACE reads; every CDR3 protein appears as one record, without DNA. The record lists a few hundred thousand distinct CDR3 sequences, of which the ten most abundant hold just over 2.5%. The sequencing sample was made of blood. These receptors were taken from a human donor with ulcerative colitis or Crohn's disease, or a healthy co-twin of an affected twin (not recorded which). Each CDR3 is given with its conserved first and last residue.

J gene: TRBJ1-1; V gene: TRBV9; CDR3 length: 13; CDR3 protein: CASSVVHIPEAFF
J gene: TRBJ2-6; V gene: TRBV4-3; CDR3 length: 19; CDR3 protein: CASSQDLTSLLVGANVLTF
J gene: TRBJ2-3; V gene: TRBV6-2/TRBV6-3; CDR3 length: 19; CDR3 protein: CASSYLRPPGGGQLYTQYF
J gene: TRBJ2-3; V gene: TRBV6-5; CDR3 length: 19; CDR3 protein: CASSYTLGGSGTATDTQYF
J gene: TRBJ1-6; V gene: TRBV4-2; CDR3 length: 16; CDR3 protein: CASSQEGQVNNSPLHF
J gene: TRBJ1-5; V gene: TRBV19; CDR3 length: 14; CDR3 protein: CASSKRPGMGPQHF
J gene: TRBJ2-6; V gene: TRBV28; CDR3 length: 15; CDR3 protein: CASSFEHSGANVLTF
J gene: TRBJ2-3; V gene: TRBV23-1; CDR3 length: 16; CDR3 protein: CASSLYRDRETDTQYF
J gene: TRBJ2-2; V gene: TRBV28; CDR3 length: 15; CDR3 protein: CASRPTGGAPGELFF
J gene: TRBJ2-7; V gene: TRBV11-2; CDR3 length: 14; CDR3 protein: CASSSWTVSYEQYF
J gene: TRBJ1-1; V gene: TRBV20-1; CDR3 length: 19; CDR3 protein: CSARDPAAVAFRVNTEAFF
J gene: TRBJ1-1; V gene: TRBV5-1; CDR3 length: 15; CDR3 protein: CASSLGPRTGTEAFF
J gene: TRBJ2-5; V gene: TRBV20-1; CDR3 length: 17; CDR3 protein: CSARVVAGRGGKKTQYF
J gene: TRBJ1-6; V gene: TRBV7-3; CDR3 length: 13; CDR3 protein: CASSQRTTSPLHF
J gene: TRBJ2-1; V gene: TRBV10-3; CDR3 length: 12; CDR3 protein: CAIRTMYNEQFF
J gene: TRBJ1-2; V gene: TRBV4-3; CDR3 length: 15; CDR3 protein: CASSQDPHPDYGYTF
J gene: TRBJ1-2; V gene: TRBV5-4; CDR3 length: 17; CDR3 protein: CASSRGTGGVLSYGCTF
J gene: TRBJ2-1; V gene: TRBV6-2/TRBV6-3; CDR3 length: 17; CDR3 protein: CASSYSPPTGIHNEQFF
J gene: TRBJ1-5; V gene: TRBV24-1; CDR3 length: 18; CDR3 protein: CATSDLLGGDAFNQPQHF
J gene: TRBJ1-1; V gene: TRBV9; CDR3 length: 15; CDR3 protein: CASSERQGERTEAFF
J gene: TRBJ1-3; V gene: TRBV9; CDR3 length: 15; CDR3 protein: CASSVETLSGNTIYF
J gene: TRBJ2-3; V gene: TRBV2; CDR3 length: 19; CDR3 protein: CASSEAQATGASSTDTQYF
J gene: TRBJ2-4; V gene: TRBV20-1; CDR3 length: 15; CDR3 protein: CSADRLGLAKNIQYF
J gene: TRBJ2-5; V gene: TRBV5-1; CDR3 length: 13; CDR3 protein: CASSQAPQETQYF
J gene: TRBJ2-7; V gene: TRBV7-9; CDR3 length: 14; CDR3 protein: CASSSSGLSYEQYF
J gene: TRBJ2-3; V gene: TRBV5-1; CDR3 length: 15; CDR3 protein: CASSPTAGSTDTQYF